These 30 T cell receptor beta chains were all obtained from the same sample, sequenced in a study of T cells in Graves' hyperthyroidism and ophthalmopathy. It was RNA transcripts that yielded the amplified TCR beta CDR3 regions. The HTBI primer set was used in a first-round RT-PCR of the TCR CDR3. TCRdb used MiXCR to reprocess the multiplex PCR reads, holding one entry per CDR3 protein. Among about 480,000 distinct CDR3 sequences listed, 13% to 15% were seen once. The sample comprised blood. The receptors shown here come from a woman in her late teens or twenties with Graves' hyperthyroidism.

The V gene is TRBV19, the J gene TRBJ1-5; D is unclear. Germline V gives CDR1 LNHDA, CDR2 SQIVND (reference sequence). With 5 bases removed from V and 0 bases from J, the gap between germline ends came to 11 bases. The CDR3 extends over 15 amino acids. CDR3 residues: CASSQAALSNQPQHF. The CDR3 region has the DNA TGTGCCAGTAGTCAGGCAGCGCTTAGCAATCAGCCCCAGCATTTT.

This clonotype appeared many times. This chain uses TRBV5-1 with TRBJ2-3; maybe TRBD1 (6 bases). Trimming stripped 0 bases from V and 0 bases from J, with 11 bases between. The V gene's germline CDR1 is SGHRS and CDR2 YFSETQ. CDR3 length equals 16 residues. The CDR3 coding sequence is TGCGCCAGCAGCTTGGAGGGGGTCTCTAGCACAGATACGCAGTATTTT. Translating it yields CASSLEGVSSTDTQYF.

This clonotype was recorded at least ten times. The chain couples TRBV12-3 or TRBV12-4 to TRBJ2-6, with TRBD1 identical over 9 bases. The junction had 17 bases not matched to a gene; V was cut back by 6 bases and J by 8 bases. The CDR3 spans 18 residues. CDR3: CASSRDRVLSGGTNVLTF. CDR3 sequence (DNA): TGTGCCAGCAGCCGGGACAGGGTCCTCTCTGGAGGGACCAACGTCCTGACTTTC.

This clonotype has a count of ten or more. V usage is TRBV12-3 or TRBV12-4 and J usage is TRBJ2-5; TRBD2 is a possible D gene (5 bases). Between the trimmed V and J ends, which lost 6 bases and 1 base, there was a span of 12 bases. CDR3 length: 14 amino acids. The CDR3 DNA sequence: TGTGCCAGCAGCCGCATGGGGAGCCAAGAGACCCAGTACTTC. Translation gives CASSRMGSQETQYF.

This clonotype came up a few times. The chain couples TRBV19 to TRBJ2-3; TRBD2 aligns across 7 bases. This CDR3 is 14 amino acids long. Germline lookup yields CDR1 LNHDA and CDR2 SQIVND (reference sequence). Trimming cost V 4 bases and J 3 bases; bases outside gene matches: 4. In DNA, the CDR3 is TGTGCCAGTAGTAAGCGGCGGGAGACAGATACGCAGTATTTT. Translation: CASSKRRETDTQYF.

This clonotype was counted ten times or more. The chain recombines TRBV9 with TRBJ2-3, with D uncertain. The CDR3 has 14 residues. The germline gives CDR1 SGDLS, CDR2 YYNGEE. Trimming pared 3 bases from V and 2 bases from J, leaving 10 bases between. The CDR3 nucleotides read TGTGCCAGCAGCGCTCTCTTTCCCACAGATACGCAGTATTTT. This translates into CASSALFPTDTQYF.

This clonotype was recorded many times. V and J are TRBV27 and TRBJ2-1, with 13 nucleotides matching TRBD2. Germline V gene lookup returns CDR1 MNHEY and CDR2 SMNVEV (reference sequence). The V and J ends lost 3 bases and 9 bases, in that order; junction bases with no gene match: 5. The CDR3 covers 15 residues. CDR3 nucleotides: TGTGCCAGCAGTTTCGGGACTAGCGGGATCACTGAGCAGTTCTTC. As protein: CASSFGTSGITEQFF.

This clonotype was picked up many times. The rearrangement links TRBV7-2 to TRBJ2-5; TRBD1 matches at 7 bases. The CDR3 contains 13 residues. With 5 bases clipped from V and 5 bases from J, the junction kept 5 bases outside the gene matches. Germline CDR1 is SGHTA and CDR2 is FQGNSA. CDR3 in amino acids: CASSRQGVETQYF. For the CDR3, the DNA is TGTGCCAGCAGCCGACAGGGTGTGGAGACCCAGTACTTC.

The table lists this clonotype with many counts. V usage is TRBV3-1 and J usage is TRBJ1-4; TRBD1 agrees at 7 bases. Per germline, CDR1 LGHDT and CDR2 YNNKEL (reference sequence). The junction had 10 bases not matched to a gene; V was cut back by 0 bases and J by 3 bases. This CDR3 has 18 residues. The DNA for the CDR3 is TGTGCCAGCAGCCAAGACCACCCACTCGGGACAGCTAATGAAAAACTGTTTTTT. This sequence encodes CASSQDHPLGTANEKLFF.

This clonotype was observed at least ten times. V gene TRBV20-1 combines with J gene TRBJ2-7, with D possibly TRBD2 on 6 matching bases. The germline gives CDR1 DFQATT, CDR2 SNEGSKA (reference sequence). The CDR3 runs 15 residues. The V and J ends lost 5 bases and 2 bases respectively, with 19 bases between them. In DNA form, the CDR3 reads TGCAGTGCTGGGACCGGAGGGACGGTGACCTACGAGCAGTACTTC. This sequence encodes CSAGTGGTVTYEQYF.

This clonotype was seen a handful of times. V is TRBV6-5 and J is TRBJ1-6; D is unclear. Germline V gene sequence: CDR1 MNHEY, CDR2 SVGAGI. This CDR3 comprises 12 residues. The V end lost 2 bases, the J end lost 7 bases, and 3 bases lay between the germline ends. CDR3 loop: CASSYANSPLHF. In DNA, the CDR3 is TGTGCCAGCAGTTACGCGAATTCACCCCTCCACTTT.

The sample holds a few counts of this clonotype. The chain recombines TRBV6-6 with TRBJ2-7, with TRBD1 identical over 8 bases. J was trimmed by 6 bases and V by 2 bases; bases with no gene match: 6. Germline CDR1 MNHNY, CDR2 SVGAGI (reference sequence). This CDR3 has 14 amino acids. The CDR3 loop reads CASSYGQGAVEQYV. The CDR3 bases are TGTGCCAGCAGTTACGGGCAGGGGGCTGTCGAGCAGTACGTC.

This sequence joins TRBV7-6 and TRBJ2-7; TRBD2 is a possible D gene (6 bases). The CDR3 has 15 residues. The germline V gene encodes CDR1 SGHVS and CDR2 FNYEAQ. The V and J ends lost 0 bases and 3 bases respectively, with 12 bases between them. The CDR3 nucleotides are TGTGCCAGCAGCTTAGCGCGGGGACCAAACTACGAGCAGTACTTC. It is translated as CASSLARGPNYEQYF.

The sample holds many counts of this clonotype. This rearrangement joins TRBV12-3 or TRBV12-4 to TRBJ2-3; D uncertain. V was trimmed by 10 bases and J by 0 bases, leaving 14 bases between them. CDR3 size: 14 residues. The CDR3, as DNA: TGTGCCACCTCTCGGCGGTCTAGCACAGATACGCAGTATTTT. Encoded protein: CATSRRSSTDTQYF.

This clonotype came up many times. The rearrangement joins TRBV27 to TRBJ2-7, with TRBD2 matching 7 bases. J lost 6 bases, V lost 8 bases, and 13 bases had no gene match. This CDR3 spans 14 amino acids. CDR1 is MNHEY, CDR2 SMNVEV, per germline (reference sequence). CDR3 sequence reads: CASSSAGRGTEQYV. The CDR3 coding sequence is TGTGCCAGCTCATCCGCTGGGAGGGGTACCGAGCAGTACGTC.

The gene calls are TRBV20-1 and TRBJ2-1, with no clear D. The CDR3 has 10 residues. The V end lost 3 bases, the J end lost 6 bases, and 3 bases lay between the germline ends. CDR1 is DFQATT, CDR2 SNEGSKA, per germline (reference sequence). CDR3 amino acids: CSASSNEQFF. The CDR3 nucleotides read TGCAGTGCTAGCTCCAATGAGCAGTTCTTC.

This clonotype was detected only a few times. CDR3 amino acids: CASSLGTGVSYEQYV. DNA of the CDR3: TGTGCCAGCAGCTTAGGGACGGGAGTCTCCTACGAGCAGTACGTC. This chain uses TRBV7-8 with TRBJ2-7, with D possibly TRBD2 on 6 matching bases. This CDR3 comprises 15 residues. V dropped 1 base and J dropped 0 bases, with 10 bases sitting between them. Per the germline V gene, CDR1 is SGHVS and CDR2 is FQNEAQ.

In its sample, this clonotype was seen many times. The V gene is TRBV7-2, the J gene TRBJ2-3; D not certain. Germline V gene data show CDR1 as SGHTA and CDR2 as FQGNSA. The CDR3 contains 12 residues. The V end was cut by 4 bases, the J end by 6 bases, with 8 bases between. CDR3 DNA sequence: TGTGCCAGCAGCTCCGTAGTGGATACGCAGTATTTT. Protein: CASSSVVDTQYF.

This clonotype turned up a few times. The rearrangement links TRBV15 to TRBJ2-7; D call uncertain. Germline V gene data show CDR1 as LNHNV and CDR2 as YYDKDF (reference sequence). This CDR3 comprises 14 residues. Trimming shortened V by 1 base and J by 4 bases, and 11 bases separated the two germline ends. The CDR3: CATSRGPAPYEQYF. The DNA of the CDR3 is TGTGCCACCAGCAGAGGACCGGCCCCTTACGAGCAGTACTTC.

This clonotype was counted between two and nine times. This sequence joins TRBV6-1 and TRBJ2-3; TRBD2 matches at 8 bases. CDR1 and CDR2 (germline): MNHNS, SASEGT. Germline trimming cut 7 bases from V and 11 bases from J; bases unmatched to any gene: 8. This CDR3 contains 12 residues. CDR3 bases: TGTGCCAGCATTGCCAGCGGGAGCGAGCAGTATTTT. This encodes CASIASGSEQYF.

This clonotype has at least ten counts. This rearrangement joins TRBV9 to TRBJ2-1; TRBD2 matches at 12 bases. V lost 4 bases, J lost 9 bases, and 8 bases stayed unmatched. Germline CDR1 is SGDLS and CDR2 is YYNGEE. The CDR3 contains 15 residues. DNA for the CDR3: TGTGCCAGCAGCCCCCGGACTAGCGGGATCCTTGAGCAGTTCTTC. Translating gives CASSPRTSGILEQFF.

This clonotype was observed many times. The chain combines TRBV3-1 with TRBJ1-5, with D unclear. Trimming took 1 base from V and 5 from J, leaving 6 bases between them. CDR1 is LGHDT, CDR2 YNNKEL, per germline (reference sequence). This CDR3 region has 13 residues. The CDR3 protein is CASSQALDQPQHF. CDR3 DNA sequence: TGTGCCAGCAGCCAAGCTCTCGATCAGCCCCAGCATTTT.

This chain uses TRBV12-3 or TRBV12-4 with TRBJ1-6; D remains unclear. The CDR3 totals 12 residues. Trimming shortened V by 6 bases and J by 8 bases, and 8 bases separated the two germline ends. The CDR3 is CASRQTYSPLHF. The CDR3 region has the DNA TGTGCCAGCAGACAGACGTATTCACCCCTCCACTTT.

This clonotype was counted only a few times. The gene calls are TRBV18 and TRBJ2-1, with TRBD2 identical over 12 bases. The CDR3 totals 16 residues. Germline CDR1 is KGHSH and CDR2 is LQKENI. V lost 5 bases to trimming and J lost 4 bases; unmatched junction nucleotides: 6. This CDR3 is CASSARLAGEYNEQFF. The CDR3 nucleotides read TGTGCCAGCTCAGCGCGACTAGCGGGAGAGTACAATGAGCAGTTCTTC. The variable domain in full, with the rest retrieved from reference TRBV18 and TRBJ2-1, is NAGVMQNPRHLVRRRGQEARLRCSPMKGHSHVYWYRQLPEEGLKFMVYLQKENIIDESGMPKERFSAEFPKEGPSILRIQQVVRGDSAAYFCASSARLAGEYNEQFFGPGTRLTVL.

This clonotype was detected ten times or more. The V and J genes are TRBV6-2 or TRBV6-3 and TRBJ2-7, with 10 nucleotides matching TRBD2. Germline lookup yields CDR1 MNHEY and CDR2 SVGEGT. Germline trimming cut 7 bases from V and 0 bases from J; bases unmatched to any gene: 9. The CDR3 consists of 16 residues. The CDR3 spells CASTSPSSGSSYEQYV. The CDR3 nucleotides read TGTGCCAGCACCTCTCCGTCTAGCGGGAGCTCCTACGAGCAGTACGTC.

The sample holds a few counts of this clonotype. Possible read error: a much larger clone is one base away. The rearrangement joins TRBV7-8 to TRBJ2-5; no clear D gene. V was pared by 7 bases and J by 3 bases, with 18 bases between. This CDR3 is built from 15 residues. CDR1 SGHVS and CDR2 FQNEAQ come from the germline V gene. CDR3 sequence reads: CASTTPGRIKETQYF. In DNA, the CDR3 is TGTGCCAGCACCACCCCCGGACGGATAAAAGAGACCCAGTACTTC. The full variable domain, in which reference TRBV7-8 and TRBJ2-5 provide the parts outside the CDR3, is GAGVSQSPRYKVAKRGQDVALRCDPISGHVSLFWYQQALGQGPEFLTYFQNEAQLDKSGLPSDRFFAERPEGSVSTLKIQRTQQEDSAVYLCASTTPGRIKETQYFGPGTRLLVL.

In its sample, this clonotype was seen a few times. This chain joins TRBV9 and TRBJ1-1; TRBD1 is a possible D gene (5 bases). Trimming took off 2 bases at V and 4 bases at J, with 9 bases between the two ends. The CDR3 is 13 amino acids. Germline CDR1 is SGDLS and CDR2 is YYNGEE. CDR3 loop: CASSVQGITEAFF. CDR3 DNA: TGTGCCAGCAGCGTGCAGGGTATCACTGAAGCTTTCTTT. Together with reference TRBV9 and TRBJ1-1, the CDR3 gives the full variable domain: DSGVTQTPKHLITATGQRVTLRCSPRSGDLSVYWYQQSLDQGLQFLIQYYNGEERAKGNILERFSAQQFPDLHSELNLSSLELGDSALYFCASSVQGITEAFFGQGTRLTVV.

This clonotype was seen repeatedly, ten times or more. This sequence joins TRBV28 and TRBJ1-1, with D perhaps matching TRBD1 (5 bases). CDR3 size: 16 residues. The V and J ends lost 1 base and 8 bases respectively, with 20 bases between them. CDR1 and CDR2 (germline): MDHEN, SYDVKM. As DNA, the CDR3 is TGTGCCAGCAGTTTATCCCCGGGGGGGAGGGACGGAGAAGCTTTCTTT. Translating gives CASSLSPGGRDGEAFF.

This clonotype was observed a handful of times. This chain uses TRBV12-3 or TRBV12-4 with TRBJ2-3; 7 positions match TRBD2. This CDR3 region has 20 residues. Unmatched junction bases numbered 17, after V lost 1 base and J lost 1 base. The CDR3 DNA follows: TGTGCCAGCAGTTTAGGGATATCGAGCGGGGCGGAGACGGGCACAGATACGCAGTATTTT. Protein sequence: CASSLGISSGAETGTDTQYF.

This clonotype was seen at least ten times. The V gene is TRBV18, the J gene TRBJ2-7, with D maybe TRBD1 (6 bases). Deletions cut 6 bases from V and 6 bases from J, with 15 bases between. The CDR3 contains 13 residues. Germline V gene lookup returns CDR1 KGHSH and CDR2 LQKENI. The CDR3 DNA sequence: TGTGCCAGCTCGGAAACAGGGATTGGCGAGCAGTACGTC. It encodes CASSETGIGEQYV.